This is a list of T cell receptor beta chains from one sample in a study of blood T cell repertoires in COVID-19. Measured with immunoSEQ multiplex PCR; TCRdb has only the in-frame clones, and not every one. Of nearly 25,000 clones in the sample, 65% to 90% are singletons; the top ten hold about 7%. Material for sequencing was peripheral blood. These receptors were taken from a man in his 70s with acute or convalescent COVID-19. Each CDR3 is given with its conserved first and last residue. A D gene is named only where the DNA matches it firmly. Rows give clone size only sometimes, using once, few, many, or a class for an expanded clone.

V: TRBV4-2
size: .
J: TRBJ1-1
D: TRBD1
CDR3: CASSQGRTGDTEAFF
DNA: TGTGCCAGCAGCCAAGGACGCACAGGGGACACTGAAGCTTTCTTT

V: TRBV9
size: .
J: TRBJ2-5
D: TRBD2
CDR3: CASSVGREGLAGQETQYF
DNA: TGTGCCAGCAGCGTAGGAAGGGAGGGACTAGCGGGACAAGAGACCCAGTACTTC

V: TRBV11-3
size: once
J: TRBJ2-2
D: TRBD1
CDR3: CASSLDRMGTDNTGELFF
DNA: TGTGCCAGCAGCTTAGATCGGATGGGGACAGATAACACCGGGGAGCTGTTTTTT

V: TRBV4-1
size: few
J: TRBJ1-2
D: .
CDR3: CASSQGQDYYGYTF
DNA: TGCGCCAGCAGCCAAGGACAGGATTACTATGGCTACACCTTC

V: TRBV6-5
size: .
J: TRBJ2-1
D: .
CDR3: CASRLGSPYNEQFF
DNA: TGTGCCAGCAGGCTCGGGAGCCCCTACAATGAGCAGTTCTTC

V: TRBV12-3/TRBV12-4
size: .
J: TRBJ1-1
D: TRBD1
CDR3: CASSLQGGTEAFF
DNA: TGTGCCAGCAGTTTACAGGGGGGCACTGAAGCTTTCTTT

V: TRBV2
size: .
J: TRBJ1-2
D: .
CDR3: CASSDRGVSNGYTF
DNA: TGTGCCAGCAGTGACAGGGGAGTTTCTAATGGCTACACCTTC

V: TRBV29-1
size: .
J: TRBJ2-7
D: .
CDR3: CSVTPDRTYEQYF
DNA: TGCAGCGTTACCCCCGACAGGACCTACGAGCAGTACTTC

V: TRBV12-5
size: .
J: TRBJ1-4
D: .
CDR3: CASGLDPGQPFLFF
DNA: TGTGCTAGTGGTTTGGACCCCGGACAGCCATTCCTGTTTTTT

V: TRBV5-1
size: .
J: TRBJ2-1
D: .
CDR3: CASSLGGIGAGNEQFF
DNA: TGCGCCAGCAGCTTGGGGGGGATAGGAGCGGGCAATGAGCAGTTCTTC

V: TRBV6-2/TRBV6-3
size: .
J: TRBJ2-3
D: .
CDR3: CASSSAWTYTDTQYF
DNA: TGTGCCAGCAGTTCCGCCTGGACATACACAGATACGCAGTATTTT

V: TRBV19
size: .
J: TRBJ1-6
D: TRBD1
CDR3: CASSSLTGPYNSPLHF
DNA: TGTGCCAGTAGTTCTTTGACAGGGCCTTATAATTCACCCCTCCACTTT

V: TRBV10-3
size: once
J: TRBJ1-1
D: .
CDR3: CAISEQWPDTEAFF
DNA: TGTGCCATCAGTGAGCAGTGGCCTGACACTGAAGCTTTCTTT

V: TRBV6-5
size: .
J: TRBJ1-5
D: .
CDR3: CASSPRHSLNQPQHF
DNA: TGTGCCAGCAGTCCGAGACACAGCCTCAATCAGCCCCAGCATTTT

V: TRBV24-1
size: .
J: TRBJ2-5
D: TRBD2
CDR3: CATSDSSGSPQETQYF
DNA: TGTGCCACCAGTGATTCTAGCGGGAGCCCGCAGGAGACCCAGTACTTC

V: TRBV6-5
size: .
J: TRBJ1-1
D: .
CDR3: CASSYGQGNTEAFF
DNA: TGTGCCAGCAGTTACGGTCAGGGGAACACTGAAGCTTTCTTT

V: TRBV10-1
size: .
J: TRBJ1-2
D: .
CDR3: CASSPALSTAYYGYTF
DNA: TGCGCCAGCAGTCCTGCCCTATCGACAGCCTACTATGGCTACACCTTC

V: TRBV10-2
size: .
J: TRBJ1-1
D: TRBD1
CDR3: CASSEGTANTEAFF
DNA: TGCGCCAGCAGTGAGGGGACAGCGAACACTGAAGCTTTCTTT

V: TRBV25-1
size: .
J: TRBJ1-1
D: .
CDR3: CASSEGGLGLISTEAFF
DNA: TGTGCCAGCAGTGAAGGAGGTCTAGGGTTAATTAGCACTGAAGCTTTCTTT

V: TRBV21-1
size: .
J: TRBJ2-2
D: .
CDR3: CASSTTKTGDFTGELFF
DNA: TGTGCCAGCAGCACAACAAAGACAGGGGATTTCACCGGGGAGCTGTTTTTT

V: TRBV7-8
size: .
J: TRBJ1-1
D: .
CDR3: CASSLLRAGEAFF
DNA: TGTGCCAGCAGCCTACTCAGGGCTGGTGAAGCTTTCTTT

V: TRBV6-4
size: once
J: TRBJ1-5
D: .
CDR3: CASSGGLYSNQPQHF
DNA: TGTGCCAGCAGTGGGGGACTTTATAGCAATCAGCCCCAGCATTTT

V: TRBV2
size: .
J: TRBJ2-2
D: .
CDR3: CASSEVSTRGGELFF
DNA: TGTGCCAGCAGTGAAGTCTCTACTAGAGGCGGGGAGCTGTTTTTT

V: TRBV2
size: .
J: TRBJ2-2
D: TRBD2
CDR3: CASSDSFSGTNTGELFF
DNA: TGTGCCAGCAGTGACTCCTTTAGCGGGACGAACACCGGGGAGCTGTTTTTT

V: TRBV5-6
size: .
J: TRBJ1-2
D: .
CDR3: CASSLVNWGYTF
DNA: TGTGCCAGCAGCTTGGTCAACTGGGGCTACACCTTC

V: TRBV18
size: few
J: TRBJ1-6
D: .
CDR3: CASSPDRNSPLHF
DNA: TGTGCCAGCTCACCCGACAGGAATTCACCCCTCCACTTT

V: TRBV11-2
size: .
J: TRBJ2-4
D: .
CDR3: CASRSIAGRLAKNIQYF
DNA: TGTGCCAGCAGATCCATCGCTGGGCGCCTAGCCAAAAACATTCAGTACTTC

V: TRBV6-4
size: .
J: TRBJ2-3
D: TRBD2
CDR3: CASSPLASSTDTQYF
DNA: TGTGCCAGCAGCCCACTAGCGTCTAGCACAGATACGCAGTATTTT

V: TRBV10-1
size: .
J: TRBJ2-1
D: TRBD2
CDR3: CASSTTLANGEQFF
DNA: TGCGCCAGCAGCACCACACTAGCGAACGGTGAGCAGTTCTTC

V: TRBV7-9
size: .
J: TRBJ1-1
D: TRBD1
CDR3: CASSPPRTGRDTEAFF
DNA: TGTGCCAGCAGCCCACCCCGGACAGGGAGGGACACTGAAGCTTTCTTT

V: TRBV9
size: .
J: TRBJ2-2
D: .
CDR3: CASSPGSGRSGELFF
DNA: TGTGCCAGCAGCCCGGGTTCAGGGCGAAGTGGGGAGCTGTTTTTT

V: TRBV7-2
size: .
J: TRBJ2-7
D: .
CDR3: CASSLDLDEQYF
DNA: TGTGCCAGCAGCTTAGACTTGGACGAGCAGTACTTC

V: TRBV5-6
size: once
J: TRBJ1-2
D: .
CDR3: CASSPQREDGYTF
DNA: TGTGCCAGCAGCCCACAGAGGGAGGATGGCTACACCTTC

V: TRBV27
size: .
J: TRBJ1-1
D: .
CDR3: CASSFTEVDTEAFF
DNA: TGTGCCAGCAGTTTTACGGAGGTGGACACTGAAGCTTTCTTT

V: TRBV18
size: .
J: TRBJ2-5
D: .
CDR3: CASSPPGDETQYF
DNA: TGTGCCAGCTCACCCCCAGGGGACGAGACCCAGTACTTC

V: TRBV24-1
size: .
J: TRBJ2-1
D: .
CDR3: CATSDGGSRNEQFF
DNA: TGTGCCACCAGTGATGGGGGCAGCAGGAATGAGCAGTTCTTC

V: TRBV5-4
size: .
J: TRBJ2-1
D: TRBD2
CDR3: CASSSPSGGVHNEQFF
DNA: TGTGCCAGCAGCTCACCTAGCGGGGGGGTCCATAATGAGCAGTTCTTC

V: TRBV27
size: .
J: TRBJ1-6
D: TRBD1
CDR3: CASRTGNSPLHF
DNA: TGTGCCAGCAGGACAGGGAACTCACCCCTCCACTTT

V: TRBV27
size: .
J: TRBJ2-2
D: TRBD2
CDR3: CASNGRAGELFF
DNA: TGTGCCAGCAATGGGAGGGCCGGGGAGCTGTTTTTT

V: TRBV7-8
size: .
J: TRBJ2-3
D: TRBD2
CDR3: CASSFSSGRATDTQYF
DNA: TGTGCCAGCAGCTTTAGTAGCGGGAGGGCCACGGATACGCAGTATTTT

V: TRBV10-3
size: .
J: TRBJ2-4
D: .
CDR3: CATSDFQNIQYF
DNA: TGTGCCACCTCGGACTTTCAAAACATTCAGTACTTC

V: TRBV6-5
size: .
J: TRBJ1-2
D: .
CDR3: CASISTGTYGYTF
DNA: TGTGCCAGCATATCTACAGGGACCTATGGCTACACCTTC

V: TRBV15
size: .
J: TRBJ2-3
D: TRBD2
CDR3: CATSLATSGGTDTQYF
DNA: TGTGCCACCAGCCTGGCGACTAGCGGGGGAACAGATACGCAGTATTTT

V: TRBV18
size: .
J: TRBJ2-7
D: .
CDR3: CASSPLADFYEQYF
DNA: TGTGCCAGCTCACCACTGGCGGACTTTTACGAGCAGTACTTC

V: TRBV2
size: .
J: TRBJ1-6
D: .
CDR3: CASTTGVNSPLHF
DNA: TGTGCCAGCACCACCGGGGTTAATTCACCCCTCCACTTT

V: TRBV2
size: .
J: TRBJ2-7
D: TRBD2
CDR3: CASSLAGEIEQYF
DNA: TGTGCCAGCTCCCTAGCGGGAGAGATCGAGCAGTACTTC

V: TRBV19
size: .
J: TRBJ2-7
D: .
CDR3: CASSIMGGDSYEQYF
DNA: TGTGCCAGTAGTATAATGGGCGGGGACTCCTACGAGCAGTACTTC

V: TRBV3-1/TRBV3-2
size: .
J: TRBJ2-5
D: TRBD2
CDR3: CASSTRGGEETQYF
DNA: TGTGCCAGCAGCACCCGGGGGGGGGAAGAGACCCAGTACTTC

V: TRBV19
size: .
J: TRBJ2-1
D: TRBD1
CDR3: CASSIVGGTGWGNEQFF
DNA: TGTGCCAGTAGTATCGTCGGAGGGACAGGGTGGGGCAATGAGCAGTTCTTC

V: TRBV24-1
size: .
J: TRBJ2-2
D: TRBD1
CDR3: CATAGTGGNGELFF
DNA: TGTGCCACCGCCGGGACAGGGGGCAACGGGGAGCTGTTTTTT

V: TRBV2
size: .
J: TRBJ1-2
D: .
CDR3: CASRFFSDGYTF
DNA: TGTGCCAGCAGGTTCTTTTCAGATGGCTACACCTTC

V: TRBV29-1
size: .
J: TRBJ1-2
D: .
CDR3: CSVYGDGYTF
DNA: TGCAGCGTTTACGGGGATGGCTACACCTTC

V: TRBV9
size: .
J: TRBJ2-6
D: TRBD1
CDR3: CASSALFRDRESVLTF
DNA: TGTGCCAGCAGCGCCCTATTCCGGGACAGGGAGTCCGTCCTGACTTTC

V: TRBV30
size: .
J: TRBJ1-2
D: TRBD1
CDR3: CAWSAGRGLYGYTF
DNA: TGTGCCTGGAGCGCCGGGAGGGGGCTTTACGGCTACACCTTC

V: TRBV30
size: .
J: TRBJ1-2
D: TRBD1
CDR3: CAWGTDTNYGYTF
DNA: TGTGCCTGGGGGACAGACACTAACTATGGCTACACCTTC